The clone carrying this T cell receptor (beta chain) showed up just a few times. As yet, its antigen is unknown. The gene names here belong to mouse. Read coverage stops 1 residue before the CDR3 terminus; the germline J gene supplies the remainder. Germline V gene sequence: CDR1 GFQATS, CDR2 STVNSAI. The CDR3 length is 12 residues. V lost 2 bases to trimming and J lost 0 bases, with 5 bases between them. The data were obtained in a study of tissue T cells after allogeneic stem cell transplantation. Whole-study findings and limits: Alloreactivity or antigen specificity of tissue TCRs was not determined; some clones might be host cells. Blood and spleen captured only part of the tissue TCR repertoire. This small cohort was clinically heterogeneous, and sampling depth was a limitation.

Here immunoSEQ multiplex PCR was the method, and the copy in TCRdb shows in-frame clones only, minus some. The top ten clones hold almost 0.95% of a sample with fewer than 20,000 clones, roughly 72% of them seen once. The chain recombines TRBV20 with TRBJ2-7, with D hard to call. The receptor was isolated from a female BALB/c mouse in good health. The mouse strain carries the MHC haplotype H2-d. What was sequenced was spleen. CDR3 sequence reads: CGARHNSYEQYF. The sequenced part of the CDR3 DNA is TGTGGTGCTAGGCACAACTCCTATGAACAGTAC.